These 20 T cell receptor beta chains came from one sample sequenced in a study of T cells in Graves' hyperthyroidism and ophthalmopathy. RNA transcripts provided the source from which TCR beta CDR3 regions were amplified. TCR CDR3 regions were first amplified by RT-PCR with HTBI primers. A single record per CDR3 protein comes from TCRdb applying MiXCR to the multiplex PCR reads. Among under 450,000 distinct CDR3 sequences listed, roughly 17% were seen once. Sequencing used blood. Every receptor here comes from a young woman with Graves' hyperthyroidism that later progressed to Graves' ophthalmopathy.

The table lists this clonotype with many counts. The genes are TRBV2 and TRBJ2-1, with 8 bases that match TRBD2. The germline V gene has CDR1 SNHLY and CDR2 FYNNEI. This CDR3 has 16 amino acids. The V and J ends lost 3 bases and 1 base, in that order; junction bases with no gene match: 5. The CDR3 protein is CASSDYTSGSYNEQFF. DNA for the CDR3: TGTGCCAGCAGTGATTATACTAGCGGATCCTACAATGAGCAGTTCTTC.

The rearrangement joins TRBV3-1 to TRBJ2-7; 7 bases line up with TRBD2. V lost 1 base to trimming and J lost 2 bases; unmatched junction nucleotides: 8. The germline gives CDR1 LGHDT, CDR2 YNNKEL (reference sequence). There are 16 residues in the CDR3. CDR3 DNA: TGTGCCAGCAGCCAAGCCGCGGGGACTAACCCCTACGAGCAGTACTTC. Its protein is CASSQAAGTNPYEQYF.

There are many counts of this clonotype. The rearrangement uses TRBV5-1 and TRBJ2-1; 14 bases agree with TRBD2. CDR3 size: 16 residues. CDR1 SGHRS and CDR2 YFSETQ come from the germline V gene. J gave up 12 bases and V 0 bases, and 8 bases lay outside the gene matches. CDR3 coding DNA: TGCGCCAGCAGCTTGGGAGGGACAGGGACTAGCGGGAGGCAGTTCTTC. Protein sequence: CASSLGGTGTSGRQFF.

This clonotype was detected ten times or more. V is TRBV19 and J is TRBJ2-7, with D perhaps TRBD2 (5 bases). CDR3 length: 14 residues. Trimming left V 3 bases short and J 7 bases short, with 16 bases between. Germline V CDR1 and CDR2: LNHDA, SQIVND (reference sequence). DNA for the CDR3: TGTGCCAGTAGTATTGTGCTACTAACGGGGGAGCAGTACTTC. Protein: CASSIVLLTGEQYF.

The V call is TRBV27, the J call TRBJ2-5, with 8 bases aligning to TRBD2. Germline values: CDR1 MNHEY, CDR2 SMNVEV (reference sequence). The CDR3 is 16 amino acids. V trimming: 4 bases; J trimming: 2 bases; junction bases outside the gene matches: 9. The CDR3 loop reads CASSWRASGRQETQYF. The CDR3 DNA sequence: TGTGCCAGCAGTTGGCGGGCTAGCGGGCGACAAGAGACCCAGTACTTC.

This clonotype was seen many times. The gene calls are TRBV27 and TRBJ2-1; TRBD1 might be the D (5 bases). In germline, CDR1 is MNHEY, CDR2 SMNVEV (reference sequence). V lost 4 bases, J lost 0 bases, and 16 bases lay in between. The CDR3 is made up of 17 amino acids. Written as DNA, the CDR3 is TGTGCCAGCAGTTCGCAGACAGAGACCAGCTCCTACAATGAGCAGTTCTTC. Protein sequence: CASSSQTETSSYNEQFF.

The chain is built from TRBV12-3 or TRBV12-4 and TRBJ2-7; D could derive from TRBD1 or TRBD2 (5 bases each). The CDR3 length is 15 residues. V was cut by 5 bases and J by 2 bases, with 16 bases left in between. The CDR3 bases are TGTGCCAGCAGTCCCCGGGGCTCCGTTGCCTACGAGCAGTACTTC. Translation: CASSPRGSVAYEQYF.

This clonotype has ten or more counts. This chain links TRBV5-1 with TRBJ1-6, with 9 bases aligning to TRBD1. The CDR3 has 15 residues. Trimming cost V 4 bases and J 10 bases; bases outside gene matches: 9. CDR1 is SGHRS and CDR2 is YFSETQ in the germline V gene. The CDR3: CASSGRTGVLSPLHF. DNA for the CDR3: TGCGCCAGCAGCGGAAGGACAGGGGTCCTCTCACCCCTCCACTTT.

This chain links TRBV2 with TRBJ2-7; a weak D match, TRBD2 (6 bases). V shed 11 bases and J shed 6 bases, with 14 bases lying between them. The germline V gene encodes CDR1 SNHLY and CDR2 FYNNEI. The CDR3 has 11 amino acids. The CDR3 region has the DNA TGTGCCGGTGGGCGGGGAGGCGAGCAGTACTTC. Its protein is CAGGRGGEQYF.

The chain uses TRBV18 and TRBJ1-1; 7 bases align to TRBD1. With 4 bases clipped from V and 3 bases from J, the junction kept 8 bases outside the gene matches. The germline V gene encodes CDR1 KGHSH and CDR2 LQKENI. The CDR3 is 15 amino acids. The CDR3 here is CASSRDSVSDTEAFF. The CDR3, as DNA: TGTGCCAGCTCACGGGACAGCGTTTCAGACACTGAAGCTTTCTTT.

At least ten counts were recorded for this clonotype. The chain carries TRBV12-3 or TRBV12-4 and TRBJ2-2; no definite D call. V was clipped by 3 bases and J by 0 bases, with 5 bases between them. The CDR3 runs 14 residues. Here the CDR3 reads CASSLESNTGELFF. Here the CDR3 DNA reads TGTGCCAGCAGTTTGGAGTCGAACACCGGGGAGCTGTTTTTT.

This clonotype was counted many times. The chain is built from TRBV4-2 and TRBJ1-4; no reliable D call. This CDR3 region has 15 residues. Trimming took off 5 bases at V and 2 bases at J, with 12 bases between the two ends. Germline-derived CDR1 and CDR2 are LGHNA and YNFKEQ. The CDR3 nucleotides read TGTGCCAGCAGCGAAGCCGGCGGGACTAATGAAAAACTGTTTTTT. As protein: CASSEAGGTNEKLFF.

This clonotype was picked up a small number of times. The chain is built from TRBV11-2 and TRBJ1-5; D gene ambiguous. Germline CDR1 is SGHAT and CDR2 is FQNNGV. The CDR3 contains 13 residues. V gave up 1 base and J gave up 6 bases, with 7 bases separating them. CDR3 nucleotides: TGTGCCAGCAGCTTAGCGCCGATTCAGCCCCAGCATTTT. Encoded protein: CASSLAPIQPQHF.

This clonotype has a count of ten or more. The CDR3 protein is CASSPNDGYEQYF. The CDR3 DNA reads as TGTGCCAGCAGTCCCAATGACGGCTACGAGCAGTACTTC. This chain uses TRBV12-3 or TRBV12-4 with TRBJ2-7; D unclear. The CDR3 is 13 amino acids. The V end was cut by 5 bases, the J end by 3 bases, with 11 bases between.

The chain uses TRBV5-6 and TRBJ2-1; the D call may be TRBD1 or TRBD2 (5 bases each). Germline V CDR1 and CDR2: SGHDT, YYEEEE. The CDR3 is 14 amino acids. The ends were cut back, 5 bases at V and 4 bases at J, with 13 bases in the middle. This CDR3 is CASRPPGPYNEQFF. For the CDR3, the DNA is TGTGCCAGCAGGCCCCCGGGGCCTTACAATGAGCAGTTCTTC.

This clonotype has just a few counts. The chain joins TRBV20-1 to TRBJ1-1, with 8 bases fitting TRBD1. J lost 4 bases, V lost 6 bases, and 7 bases had no gene match. This CDR3 is 13 amino acids long. Germline CDR1 is DFQATT and CDR2 is SNEGSKA (reference sequence). The CDR3 DNA reads TGCAGTGCAAAACAGGGGGGGATCACTGAAGCTTTCTTT. Its translation is CSAKQGGITEAFF.

In its sample, this clonotype was seen many times. The genes are TRBV10-3 and TRBJ2-7; perhaps TRBD1 as D (6 bases). The germline CDR1 and CDR2 sequences are ENHRY and SYGVKD. V was trimmed by 4 bases and J by 5 bases, leaving 12 bases between them. There are 13 residues in the CDR3. CDR3 DNA sequence: TGTGCCATCAGTGGAACAGGGTCCCACGAGCAGTACTTC. Protein product: CAISGTGSHEQYF.

This sequence joins TRBV20-1 and TRBJ2-7; D may be TRBD2 (5 bases). The CDR3 covers 12 residues. Trimming left V 6 bases short and J 7 bases short, with 16 bases between. Germline-derived CDR1 and CDR2 are DFQATT and SNEGSKA (reference sequence). The CDR3 here is CSAERAEEEQYF. The CDR3 nucleotides are TGCAGTGCAGAGAGGGCGGAGGAGGAGCAGTACTTC.

This clonotype was picked up many times. CDR3 region: CASTGQGYGYTF. CDR3 nucleotides: TGTGCCAGCACGGGACAGGGTTATGGCTACACCTTC. The chain employs TRBV6-2 or TRBV6-3 and TRBJ1-2; TRBD1 agrees at 9 bases. Germline-derived CDR1 and CDR2 are MNHEY and SVGEGT. V trimming: 7 bases; J trimming: 5 bases; junction bases outside the gene matches: 2. The CDR3 runs to 12 residues.

This clonotype was seen more than once but under ten times. The chain joins TRBV7-8 to TRBJ1-5, with D hard to call. Germline CDR1 SGHVS, CDR2 FQNEAQ. This CDR3 is 17 amino acids long. Trimming removed 3 bases at V and 2 bases at J, with 17 bases between. CDR3 in amino acids: CASSFSRFLSGNQPQHF. CDR3 nucleotide sequence: TGTGCCAGCAGCTTCTCTCGGTTTCTATCGGGCAATCAGCCCCAGCATTTT.